These 22 T cell receptor beta chains came from one sample sequenced in a study of regulatory T cells in long-lasting Graves disease. Time point given: persistent/refractory GD, antithyroid drugs over 5 years with positive TRAb. TCR sequences were obtained from RNA taken from PBMCs. Libraries of TCR beta came from iRepertoire HTBI primers plus Arm-PCR of CDR3 regions. TCRdb re-called the multiplex PCR reads with MiXCR, one entry per CDR3 protein. Counted here are 350,000 to 500,000 distinct CDR3 sequences, roughly a fifth occurring once; the ten biggest clones make up roughly an eighth. Sequencing was performed on peripheral blood mononuclear cells (PBMCs), taken when the disease was refractory, from a patient treated with antithyroid drugs. The receptors originated from a female donor with Graves disease.

This chain connects TRBV29-1 to TRBJ2-7, with TRBD2 identical over 9 bases. There are 13 residues in the CDR3. Trimming took 1 base from V and 2 from J; bases not matched to a gene: 0. Per the germline V gene, CDR1 is SQVTM and CDR2 is ANQGSEA. CDR3 in DNA: TGCAGCGTTGAAGGGACTAGCGCCTACGAGCAGTACTTC. Translated, it gives CSVEGTSAYEQYF.

The CDR3 nucleotides are TGCGCCAGCAGCCAAGAAGGGGTCAGCTACGAGCAGTACTTC. This gives the protein CASSQEGVSYEQYF. The chain carries TRBV4-1 and TRBJ2-7, with D possibly being TRBD1 (5 bases). V lost 0 bases and J lost 3, with 9 bases in between. The CDR3 has 14 amino acids. Germline CDR1 is MGHRA and CDR2 is YSYEKL.

A note on this clonotype: A read error may produce the germline difference seen at one junction end. The chain has TRBV5-1 and TRBJ1-1; tentatively, D is TRBD1 (5 bases). The CDR3 extends over 13 amino acids. From germline, CDR1 is SGHRS and CDR2 YFSETQ. The CDR3 coding sequence is TGCGCCAGCAGCTTCGAGGGGAACACTGGAGCTTTCTTT. Translating it yields CASSFEGNTGAFF. Together with reference TRBV5-1 and TRBJ1-1, the CDR3 gives the full variable domain: KAGVTQTPRYLIKTRGQQVTLSCSPISGHRSVSWYQQTPGQGLQFLFEYFSETQRNKGNFPGRFSGRQFSNSRSEMNVSTLELGDSALYLCASSFEGNTGAFFGQGTRLTVV.

This clonotype appeared many times. The chain couples TRBV7-3 to TRBJ1-5, with D maybe TRBD1 (5 bases). Germline lookup yields CDR1 SGHTA and CDR2 FQGTGA. CDR3 size: 18 residues. V lost 6 bases to trimming and J lost 4 bases, with 25 bases between them. The CDR3 region has the DNA TGTGCCAGCAGTCGTACGGGGACCCCAGACCGGGCAAATCAGCCCCAGCATTTT. Its translation is CASSRTGTPDRANQPQHF.

This clonotype was detected ten times or more. V gene TRBV6-2 or TRBV6-3 combines with J gene TRBJ2-7, with D maybe TRBD1 (6 bases). This CDR3 is 13 amino acids long. The V end lost 5 bases, the J end lost 0 bases, and 8 bases lay between the germline ends. Per germline, CDR1 MNHEY and CDR2 SVGEGT. The DNA of the CDR3 is TGTGCCAGCAGTGTGGGGGCCTCCTACGAGCAGTACTTC. Its translation: CASSVGASYEQYF.

This clonotype was seen more than once but under ten times. The chain is built from TRBV20-1 and TRBJ2-7; the D gene is possibly TRBD2 (5 bases). Between the trimmed V and J ends, which lost 0 bases and 5 bases, there was a span of 20 bases. Per germline, CDR1 DFQATT and CDR2 SNEGSKA (reference sequence). The CDR3 runs to 16 residues. CDR3 sequence: CSARDPGINLPDEQYF. The CDR3 nucleotides are TGCAGTGCTAGAGATCCCGGGATAAACCTTCCCGACGAGCAGTACTTC.

This clonotype has a count of ten or more. The chain employs TRBV6-1 and TRBJ1-2; D may be TRBD1 (5 bases). Germline CDR1 reads MNHNS; CDR2 reads SASEGT. This CDR3 contains 14 residues. V lost 5 bases and J 4 bases, leaving 14 bases between the germline ends. The CDR3 DNA reads as TGTGCCAGCAGTCCGAACGGGGCAGTCTATGGCTACACCTTC. This encodes CASSPNGAVYGYTF.

A single count supports this clonotype. The chain couples TRBV28 to TRBJ1-5; 7 nucleotides line up with TRBD1. V dropped 4 bases and J dropped 4; count of bases not matched to a gene: 4. Germline-derived CDR1 and CDR2 are MDHEN and SYDVKM. This CDR3 comprises 14 residues. CDR3 sequence (DNA): TGTGCCAGCAGTTCAAAACAGGGGAATCAGCCCCAGCATTTT. Translating gives CASSSKQGNQPQHF.

Only a few counts were recorded for this clonotype. The conserved closing phenylalanine or tryptophan is absent in this CDR3, likely reflecting a read error. This chain connects TRBV19 to TRBJ1-2; the D gene is possibly TRBD1 (5 bases). The CDR3 runs 13 residues. Trimming left V 11 bases short and J 4 bases short, with 17 bases between. Germline CDR1 is LNHDA and CDR2 is SQIVND (reference sequence). The CDR3 here is CAAGEGWLYGYTV. The CDR3 DNA reads TGTGCCGCCGGAGAGGGGTGGCTCTATGGCTACACCGTC.

V is TRBV28 and J is TRBJ1-1; 9 nucleotides align to TRBD1. The CDR3 is 17 amino acids. CDR1 is MDHEN, CDR2 SYDVKM, per germline. V shed 3 bases and J 1 base; nucleotides not matched to a gene: 9. The CDR3: CASSLKGTGNGNTEAFF. The CDR3 bases are TGTGCCAGCAGTTTGAAAGGGACAGGGAATGGGAACACTGAAGCTTTCTTT.

This clonotype was detected only a few times. The V gene is TRBV27, the J gene TRBJ2-2; TRBD2 might be the D (5 bases). The CDR3 extends over 13 amino acids. Germline V gene lookup returns CDR1 MNHEY and CDR2 SMNVEV (reference sequence). Deletions cut 5 bases from V and 5 bases from J, with 9 bases between. CDR3 nucleotides: TGTGCCAGCAGTCGTGGGGAGACCGGGGAGCTGTTTTTT. Its protein product is CASSRGETGELFF.

This clonotype was detected a few times. V is TRBV3-1 and J is TRBJ2-7, with 8 bases aligning to TRBD2. This CDR3 contains 14 residues. The germline CDR1 and CDR2 sequences are LGHDT and YNNKEL (reference sequence). Trimming at V came to 4 bases and at J to 3 bases, leaving 5 bases not matched to a gene. The CDR3 DNA reads as TGTGCCAGCAGCCCGAGCGGGAGCGACTACGAGCAGTACTTC. Amino acid sequence: CASSPSGSDYEQYF.

The V and J genes are TRBV4-1 and TRBJ2-7; D not resolved. Germline-derived CDR1 and CDR2 are MGHRA and YSYEKL. V was cut by 4 bases and J by 6 bases, with 13 bases left in between. This CDR3 region has 13 residues. CDR3 nucleotides: TGCGCCAGCAGCCTGAAGGTAATGGGCGAGCAGTACTTC. Amino acid sequence: CASSLKVMGEQYF.

This clonotype was found many times. V usage is TRBV6-1 and J usage is TRBJ1-2; perhaps TRBD1 as D (6 bases). CDR3 size: 15 residues. Germline V gives CDR1 MNHNS, CDR2 SASEGT. The V and J ends lost 6 bases and 7 bases respectively, with 21 bases between them. The CDR3 DNA is TGTGCCAGCAGCCCCTCAACGGGGGCCTCACCTGGCTACACCTTC. It translates to CASSPSTGASPGYTF.

In its sample, this clonotype was seen many times. J is TRBJ2-7 and V is TRBV11-2; the D gene is possibly TRBD2 (6 bases). The V gene's germline CDR1 is SGHAT and CDR2 FQNNGV. Trimming removed 2 bases at V and 3 bases at J, with 17 bases between. The CDR3 is 16 amino acids. The CDR3 here is CASSLFTIGGVYEQYF. The CDR3 DNA is TGTGCCAGCAGCTTATTCACCATTGGCGGGGTCTACGAGCAGTACTTC.

About this clonotype itself: A much bigger clone sits one base away, suggesting this may be a read error. Because the CDR3 is missing its conserved closing phenylalanine or tryptophan, this is likely a read error. The V gene is TRBV28, the J gene TRBJ1-5; 7 bases are a match to TRBD1. Trimming at V came to 6 bases and at J to 6 bases, leaving 5 bases not matched to a gene. This CDR3 is built from 13 residues. CDR1 and CDR2 (germline): MDHEN, SYDVKM. The CDR3: CASRQGVAQPQHS. In DNA form, the CDR3 reads TGTGCCAGCAGGCAGGGGGTAGCTCAGCCCCAGCATTCT.

This clonotype came up many times. The rearrangement joins TRBV29-1 to TRBJ2-7, with 8 bases matching TRBD2. Germline V gene data show CDR1 as SQVTM and CDR2 as ANQGSEA. CDR3 length equals 14 residues. V lost 4 bases, J lost 0 bases, and 5 bases stayed unmatched. The CDR3 DNA follows: TGCAGCGTTGTGGGGACTAGGTCCTCCTACGAGCAGTACTTC. Residues: CSVVGTRSSYEQYF.

The chain carries TRBV5-1 and TRBJ1-5; no clear D. Per the germline V gene, CDR1 is SGHRS and CDR2 is YFSETQ. The CDR3 totals 13 residues. Trimming removed 4 bases at V and 7 bases at J, with 12 bases between. This chain's CDR3 is CASSPDGDQPQHF. The CDR3 DNA follows: TGCGCCAGCAGCCCAGATGGAGACCAGCCCCAGCATTTT. Combining the CDR3 with reference TRBV5-1 and TRBJ1-5 gives the whole variable domain KAGVTQTPRYLIKTRGQQVTLSCSPISGHRSVSWYQQTPGQGLQFLFEYFSETQRNKGNFPGRFSGRQFSNSRSEMNVSTLELGDSALYLCASSPDGDQPQHFGDGTRLSIL.

The J gene is TRBJ2-5, the V gene TRBV20-1; D gene ambiguous. Trimming took off 2 bases at V and 1 base at J, with 20 bases between the two ends. The CDR3 spans 17 residues. Germline CDR1 reads DFQATT; CDR2 reads SNEGSKA (reference sequence). CDR3 DNA sequence: TGCAGTGCTAGAAGGCCCCCTGCTGGAAGACGCCAAGAGACCCAGTACTTC. Its protein product is CSARRPPAGRRQETQYF.

The rearrangement links TRBV19 to TRBJ1-5; D is perhaps TRBD1 (6 bases). The germline V gene encodes CDR1 LNHDA and CDR2 SQIVND (reference sequence). Trimming left V 7 bases short and J 4 bases short, with 11 bases between. There are 13 residues in the CDR3. CDR3 DNA sequence: TGTGCCAGTACCGGACAGCGAAATCAGCCCCAGCATTTT. It codes for CASTGQRNQPQHF.

On this clonotype itself: A read error is possible here, since a much larger clone lies one base away. The chain is built from TRBV27 and TRBJ2-7, with 14 bases lining up with TRBD2. Germline CDR1 reads MNHEY; CDR2 reads SMNVEV (reference sequence). The CDR3 consists of 16 residues. The CDR3 is CAGRSGTSGSSYEQYF. The CDR3 bases are TGTGCCGGCAGATCTGGGACTAGCGGGAGCTCCTACGAGCAGTACTTC.

This clonotype was seen more than once but under ten times. This rearrangement joins TRBV20-1 to TRBJ1-3; 8 bases line up with TRBD1. Germline V lookup: CDR1 DFQATT, CDR2 SNEGSKA (reference sequence). The length of the CDR3 is 15 residues. Trimming took 3 bases from V and 2 from J; bases not matched to a gene: 6. CDR3 loop: CSARDRVVTGNTIYF. The CDR3 coding sequence is TGCAGTGCTAGGGACAGGGTGGTCACTGGAAACACCATATATTTT.